These 26 T cell receptor beta chains were all obtained from the same sample, sequenced in a study of control samples from healthy donors and cancer patients. Assay: immunoSEQ multiplex PCR; the TCRdb copy retains only in-frame clones and omits some. The data show 180,000 or so clones, just over 90% seen once. The source material was blood. The receptors were sampled from a woman in her sixties in good health.

This chain connects TRBV6-2 or TRBV6-3 to TRBJ2-5; maybe TRBD1 (5 bases). The CDR3 is 13 residues long. Between the trimmed V and J ends, which lost 4 bases and 5 bases, there was a span of 11 bases. Germline V gene lookup returns CDR1 MNHEY and CDR2 SVGEGT. The CDR3 DNA sequence: TGTGCCAGCAGTTTTGCAGGGATGGAGACCCAGTACTTC. Amino acid sequence: CASSFAGMETQYF.

This chain uses TRBV9 with TRBJ2-3; perhaps TRBD2 as D (5 bases). CDR1 is SGDLS and CDR2 is YYNGEE in the germline V gene. This CDR3 has 15 amino acids. The V end lost 0 bases, the J end lost 4 bases, and 12 bases lay between the germline ends. The CDR3 protein is CASSVGGASSDTQYF. In nucleotides, the CDR3 is TGTGCCAGCAGCGTAGGTGGCGCTAGCTCAGATACGCAGTATTTT.

This chain links TRBV4-3 with TRBJ1-5; D uncertain. CDR3 size: 14 residues. Germline loops: CDR1 LGHNA, CDR2 YSLEER. Trimming shortened V by 0 bases and J by 2 bases, and 5 bases separated the two germline ends. The chain's CDR3 is CASSQDRGNQPQHF. The CDR3 DNA reads as TGCGCCAGCAGCCAAGATCGAGGCAATCAGCCCCAGCATTTT.

This sequence joins TRBV29-1 and TRBJ2-1; possible D gene TRBD1, 6 bases. The CDR3 spans 12 residues. The germline V gene encodes CDR1 SQVTM and CDR2 ANQGSEA. Trimming took 6 bases from V and 7 from J, leaving 13 bases between them. CDR3 DNA: TGCAGCGTGGGGGTGAGGGGGAATGAGCAGTTCTTC. This gives the protein CSVGVRGNEQFF.

As concerns this clone: One junction end does not reproduce the germline sequence, and a read error may be involved. The chain carries TRBV7-7 and TRBJ2-2; TRBD2 agrees at 9 bases. The CDR3 extends over 18 amino acids. The germline V gene has CDR1 SSHAT and CDR2 FNYEAQ (reference sequence). CDR3 protein: CASSLGASGASNTGELFF. The CDR3 nucleotides are TGTGCTAGCAGCTTAGGAGCTAGCGGGGCATCGAACACCGGGGAGCTGTTTTTT.

This clone was counted a single time. The chain links TRBV28 to TRBJ2-7; 7 bases match TRBD1. CDR1 is MDHEN, CDR2 SYDVKM, per germline. This CDR3 comprises 14 residues. The trim removed 10 bases at V and 0 bases at J, leaving 9 bases unmatched. The CDR3 reads CATTSQGVSYEQYF. The CDR3 bases are TGTGCCACCACCTCCCAGGGGGTCTCCTACGAGCAGTACTTC.

CDR3 coding DNA: TGTGCCAGTACCCCCTTCAACACTTTGAACACTGAAGCTTTCTTT. Protein: CASTPFNTLNTEAFF. This chain uses TRBV19 with TRBJ1-1, with D hard to call. The CDR3 totals 15 residues. The germline gives CDR1 LNHDA, CDR2 SQIVND (reference sequence). The V end was cut by 7 bases, the J end by 0 bases, with 15 bases between.

This chain links TRBV5-1 with TRBJ1-1, with a weak D call TRBD1 (5 bases). Trimming shortened V by 0 bases and J by 5 bases, and 8 bases separated the two germline ends. Germline V gene sequence: CDR1 SGHRS, CDR2 YFSETQ. The CDR3 runs 13 residues. CDR3 DNA: TGCGCCAGCAGCTTGGACAGGAGGACTGAAGCTTTCTTT. Its protein is CASSLDRRTEAFF.

The chain couples TRBV5-1 to TRBJ2-3; a weak D match, TRBD1 (8 bases). This CDR3 has 15 amino acids. The V and J ends lost 2 bases and 4 bases respectively, with 14 bases between them. Germline-derived CDR1 and CDR2 are SGHRS and YFSETQ. The CDR3: CASSLQGGLADTQYF. Here the CDR3 DNA reads TGCGCCAGCAGCTTACAGGGGGGGTTAGCAGATACGCAGTATTTT.

Comment on this clone: A read error may account for a junction end that differs from germline. The chain uses TRBV9 and TRBJ1-3; no reliable D call. This CDR3 spans 14 amino acids. Germline V gene data show CDR1 as SGDLS and CDR2 as YYNGEE. The CDR3 loop reads CASGVRGSGNTIYF. In DNA, the CDR3 is TGTGCCAGCGGCGTTCGAGGCTCTGGAAACACCATATATTTT.

The chain carries TRBV6-4 and TRBJ2-3; 8 positions match TRBD2. Germline loops: CDR1 MRHNA, CDR2 SNTAGT. The CDR3 totals 16 residues. J lost 1 base, V lost 3 bases, and 6 bases had no gene match. Here the CDR3 DNA reads TGTGCCAGCAGTGATACCGGGACTAGGGGCACAGATACGCAGTATTTT. This codes for CASSDTGTRGTDTQYF.

In its sample, this clone was seen a few times. This rearrangement joins TRBV7-9 to TRBJ1-2; no firm D call. The CDR3 sequence is 11 residues long. V was cut by 5 bases and J by 5 bases, with 6 bases left in between. CDR1 is SEHNR, CDR2 FQNEAQ, per germline (reference sequence). Here the CDR3 reads CASSLLYGYTF. The CDR3 DNA follows: TGTGCCAGCAGCCTCTTGTATGGCTACACCTTC.

J is TRBJ1-5 and V is TRBV4-3, with D hard to call. Germline CDR1 LGHNA, CDR2 YSLEER. The CDR3 has 13 residues. Trimming stripped 1 base from V and 5 bases from J, with 6 bases between. CDR3 amino acids: CASSQGWDQPQHF. CDR3 in DNA: TGCGCCAGCAGCCAAGGGTGGGATCAGCCCCAGCATTTT.

This clone appeared a few times. The chain carries TRBV19 and TRBJ1-5; TRBD1 is a possible D gene (6 bases). The CDR3 is made up of 17 amino acids. Trimming pared 7 bases from V and 5 bases from J, leaving 24 bases between. Germline CDR1 reads LNHDA; CDR2 reads SQIVND (reference sequence). Here the CDR3 DNA reads TGTGCCAGTACTCCCCCAAGGGGCAGGGGAGGCGATCAGCCCCAGCATTTT. Its translation: CASTPPRGRGGDQPQHF. The whole variable domain, remainder taken from reference TRBV19 and TRBJ1-5, is DGGITQSPKYLFRKEGQNVTLSCEQNLNHDAMYWYRQDPGQGLRLIYYSQIVNDFQKGDIAEGYSVSREKKESFPLTVTSAQKNPTAFYLCASTPPRGRGGDQPQHFGDGTRLSIL.

This rearrangement joins TRBV21-1 to TRBJ1-6; the table calls TRBD1, which could not be checked here. TRBV21-1 is listed as a pseudogene. The CDR3 runs 20 residues. CDR3 protein: CASSKSDLRDTGLYNSPLHF. The CDR3 region has the DNA TGTGCCAGCAGCAAATCCGACCTACGGGACACCGGGCTCTATAATTCACCCCTCCACTTT.

The chain carries TRBV5-4 and TRBJ2-1; TRBD2 aligns across 11 bases. The V gene end was trimmed by 2 bases and the J gene end by 8 bases; junction bases not matched to a gene: 6. Germline V gives CDR1 SGHNT, CDR2 YYREEE (reference sequence). This CDR3 is built from 15 residues. CDR3 DNA sequence: TGTGCCAGCAGCTTTATTAGCGGGGGGGCCGATGAGCAGTTCTTC. It encodes CASSFISGGADEQFF.

This chain links TRBV11-2 with TRBJ2-1; 9 bases are a match to TRBD1. The CDR3 runs to 16 residues. The J segment lost 0 bases and the V segment lost 5 bases, leaving 5 bases of the junction unmatched. Germline V lookup: CDR1 SGHAT, CDR2 FQNNGV. The CDR3 bases are TGTGCCAGCAGCCCCGGACAGGGGAGCTCCTACAATGAGCAGTTCTTC. Its protein is CASSPGQGSSYNEQFF. The variable domain in full, completed from reference TRBV11-2 and TRBJ2-1, reads EAGVAQSPRYKIIEKRQSVAFWCNPISGHATLYWYQQILGQGPKLLIQFQNNGVVDDSQLPKDRFSAERLKGVDSTLKIQPAKLEDSAVYLCASSPGQGSSYNEQFFGPGTRLTVL.

The rearrangement uses TRBV7-9 and TRBJ1-2; possibly TRBD1 for D (6 bases). The ends were cut back, 5 bases at V and 5 bases at J, with 12 bases in the middle. The germline CDR1 and CDR2 sequences are SEHNR and FQNEAQ (reference sequence). The CDR3 sequence is 13 residues long. CDR3 DNA: TGTGCCAGCAGCCCAGGAGGGGGATATGGCTACACCTTC. This translates into CASSPGGGYGYTF.

This rearrangement joins TRBV6-2 or TRBV6-3 to TRBJ2-7, with D hard to call. This CDR3 has 12 amino acids. From germline, CDR1 is MNHEY and CDR2 SVGEGT. The ends were cut back, 2 bases at V and 0 bases at J, with 2 bases in the middle. CDR3 DNA: TGTGCCAGCAGTTACCCCTCCTACGAGCAGTACTTC. The encoded protein is CASSYPSYEQYF.

V usage is TRBV6-5 and J usage is TRBJ1-3, with no clear D. Trimming took 6 bases from V and 6 from J, leaving 3 bases between them. Germline CDR1 reads MNHEY; CDR2 reads SVGAGI. The CDR3 spans 10 residues. In DNA form, the CDR3 reads TGTGCCAGCAGCTTAAACACCATATATTTT. This translates into CASSLNTIYF.

The chain is built from TRBV7-9 and TRBJ1-4, with D perhaps matching TRBD1 (6 bases). The V gene lost 6 bases and the J gene lost 4 bases, with 15 bases spanning the gap. The CDR3 loop spans 15 amino acids. Germline CDR1 reads SEHNR; CDR2 reads FQNEAQ (reference sequence). The CDR3 loop reads CASRSGGGLNEKLFF. CDR3 nucleotide sequence: TGTGCCAGCAGGTCGGGAGGGGGACTTAATGAAAAACTGTTTTTT.

The genes are TRBV7-9 and TRBJ2-5; D remains ambiguous. The CDR3 has 11 amino acids. Germline V lookup: CDR1 SEHNR, CDR2 FQNEAQ (reference sequence). Trimming shortened V by 7 bases and J by 5 bases, and 8 bases separated the two germline ends. The CDR3 spells CASNDWETQYF. DNA for the CDR3: TGTGCCAGCAACGACTGGGAGACCCAGTACTTC.

This clone was picked up one time. The junction and the germline gene differ at one end; a read error may be behind it. The J gene is TRBJ1-2, the V gene TRBV27; D possibly corresponds to TRBD1 (6 bases). CDR3 length: 15 amino acids. Germline CDR1 and CDR2: MNHEY and SMNVEV (reference sequence). The DNA for the CDR3 is TGTGCCAGCAGGTCCGGGGGGGGCGGTTTCTATGGCTACATCTTC. Its protein is CASRSGGGGFYGYIF.

The chain couples TRBV7-9 to TRBJ2-4; the D is unclear. CDR3 length equals 12 residues. The V end was cut by 5 bases, the J end by 6 bases, with 8 bases between. From germline, CDR1 is SEHNR and CDR2 FQNEAQ (reference sequence). The CDR3 spells CASSADGNIQYF. The CDR3 DNA is TGTGCCAGCAGCGCGGACGGAAACATTCAGTACTTC.

The chain combines TRBV5-1 with TRBJ1-4; tentatively, D is TRBD1 (6 bases). This CDR3 region has 19 residues. V was pared by 2 bases and J by 8 bases, with 28 bases between. CDR1 and CDR2 from the germline V gene are SGHRS and YFSETQ. CDR3 sequence reads: CASSLNNRDFLRGMEKLFF. The CDR3 coding sequence is TGCGCCAGCAGCTTAAACAACAGGGACTTTTTACGTGGAATGGAAAAACTGTTTTTT.

The gene calls are TRBV19 and TRBJ2-7; unclear D gene. V was clipped by 0 bases and J by 0 bases, with 6 bases between them. CDR3 length: 14 amino acids. In germline, CDR1 is LNHDA, CDR2 SQIVND (reference sequence). The CDR3 loop reads CASSIDDNSYEQYF. In DNA form, the CDR3 reads TGTGCCAGTAGTATAGATGACAACTCCTACGAGCAGTACTTC.